This T cell receptor (beta chain) was captured by sequencing in a study of beta chain features in type 1 diabetes. Expressed TCRB transcripts got sequenced, as all isolated RNA was reverse transcribed. Regulatory, naive and central memory T cell samples averaged approximately 3.5 million reads. Libraries were prepared by immunoSEQ multiplex PCR; TCRdb keeps only in-frame clonotypes and omits some of them. There are 500,000 to 650,000 clones in the sample; roughly 12% occur only once, and 0.09% to 0.15% lies in the top ten. Points on this clone: Its specificity is unknown.

Study-level results: Significant though moderate, a shortening of TCRB CDR3s appeared in all four CD4+ subsets of Type 1 diabetes patients. Fewer insertions but more deletions were seen at VDJ junctions in type 1 diabetes patients. Researchers reported that naive, central memory and Treg TCRB repertoires appeared more similar in patients than in healthy donors.

Germline V CDR1 and CDR2: MNHEY, SVGAGI. The CDR3 consists of 14 residues. V was cut by 7 bases and J by 3 bases, with 13 bases left in between. Donors contributed one heparinised blood draw apiece, averaging about 116 mL. The TCR sequence derives from a man aged 25-40 years with type 1 diabetes. Sequenced material: naive CD4+ T cells from blood. The chain has TRBV6-5 and TRBJ2-4, with D hard to call. The CDR3 here is CASMAPGSKNIQYF. CDR3 DNA sequence: TGTGCCAGCATGGCCCCAGGTAGCAAAAACATTCAGTACTTC.